The 21 T cell receptor beta chains reported below all come from one sample, sequenced in a study of tumor-infiltrating lymphocytes in primary liver carcinoma. Total RNA (around 0.45 ug) served as template for TCR beta cDNA synthesis primed by a constant-region primer. Nested multiplex PCR, run for three rounds with slightly modified ARM-PCR, yielded TCR beta libraries. In the first two PCR rounds, TRBV1-TRBV30 forward primers were paired with a C-beta reverse primer, and each round lasted roughly 10 cycles. TCRdb processed the multiplex PCR reads anew with MiXCR; each CDR3 protein has one entry. The repertoire holds over 100,000 distinct CDR3 sequences, roughly 70% seen once, with 8% to 9% in the top ten. Co-extraction of both nucleic acids (RNA and DNA) used about 18-34 mg of unsorted bulk tissue. Sequencing input: tumor-adjacent normal liver tissue. The receptors come from a woman aged 60-75 years with primary liver carcinoma and hepatitis B virus infection.

With respect to this clonotype: At one boundary the junction diverges from the germline segment, which might be a read error. The chain is built from TRBV6-1 and TRBJ2-3, with unresolved D. This CDR3 has 16 amino acids. Germline CDR1 MNHNS, CDR2 SASEGT. This chain's CDR3 is CASSDSEVYSIDTQYF. As DNA, the CDR3 is TGTGCCAGCAGTGATAGTGAGGTATATAGCATAGATACACAGTATTTT.

On this clonotype: This likely comes from a read error, as the CDR3 has no conserved phenylalanine or tryptophan at its end. The chain uses TRBV5-5 and TRBJ1-5; D may be TRBD1 (5 bases). CDR3 length: 16 amino acids. Germline assignment: CDR1 SGHKS and CDR2 YYEKEE (reference sequence). Trimming removed 4 bases from V and 1 base from J, with 15 bases in between. The CDR3 DNA follows: TGTGCCAGCAGCCAGAACAGGTGTAGGAGCAATCAGCCCCAGCATTCT. This sequence encodes CASSQNRCRSNQPQHS.

On this clonotype itself: A read error may be the cause here, since a much bigger clone is one base away. This sequence joins TRBV28 and TRBJ1-3; D is unresolved. V was shortened by 6 bases and J by 1 base, with 16 bases between the two germline ends. CDR1 and CDR2 from the germline V gene are MDHEN and SYDVKM. The CDR3 consists of 16 residues. CDR3 in DNA: TGTGCCAGCAGCCAGCCTGGGATGAAGTCTGGAAACACCATATATTTT. It specifies CASSQPGMKSGNTIYF.

About this clonotype itself: A much more abundant neighbour one base away suggests this may be a read error. This rearrangement joins TRBV28 to TRBJ1-2; D is uncertain. In germline, CDR1 is MDHEN, CDR2 SYDVKM. This CDR3 spans 14 amino acids. V dropped 5 bases and J dropped 4 bases, with 14 bases sitting between them. The CDR3 spells CASSPGPTGYGYTF. CDR3 in DNA: TGTGCCAGCAGTCCGGGCCCAACGGGCTATGGCTACACCTTC.

This rearrangement joins TRBV5-1 to TRBJ1-2; D not certain. V lost 1 base to trimming and J lost 5 bases, with 9 bases between them. The CDR3 contains 13 residues. Germline values: CDR1 SGHRS, CDR2 YFSETQ. The CDR3 protein is CASSLNIKYGYTF. The CDR3 coding sequence is TGCGCCAGCAGCTTGAATATTAAGTATGGCTACACCTTC.

This clonotype turned up a few times. This chain links TRBV28 with TRBJ1-1; 7 bases map to TRBD1. The junction had 17 bases not matched to a gene; V was cut back by 7 bases and J by 6 bases. The V gene's germline CDR1 is MDHEN and CDR2 SYDVKM. The CDR3 covers 16 residues. The CDR3 sequence: CASTTLDRINSAEAFF. CDR3 sequence (DNA): TGTGCCAGCACCACATTGGACAGGATTAATTCGGCTGAAGCTTTCTTT.

This clonotype was found many times. The rearrangement joins TRBV5-1 to TRBJ2-7, with TRBD1 identical over 8 bases. This CDR3 comprises 17 residues. The V segment lost 4 bases and the J segment 0 bases; nucleotides outside the gene matches: 12. Germline V CDR1 and CDR2: SGHRS, YFSETQ. CDR3 loop: CASSLPGRGQFSYEQYF. In nucleotides, the CDR3 is TGCGCCAGCAGCCTCCCGGGCAGGGGGCAGTTCTCCTACGAGCAGTACTTC.

The rearrangement links TRBV20-1 to TRBJ2-7; 7 bases are shared with TRBD1. Germline V gene sequence: CDR1 DFQATT, CDR2 SNEGSKA (reference sequence). The V gene end was trimmed by 1 base and the J gene end by 4 bases; junction bases not matched to a gene: 10. The CDR3 is 15 residues long. The DNA for the CDR3 is TGCAGTGCTAGAGTCCTGAACAGGGGCCCATACGAGCAGTACTTC. This encodes CSARVLNRGPYEQYF.

This clonotype has ten or more counts. The chain links TRBV7-9 to TRBJ1-1; D remains ambiguous. The CDR3 has 14 residues. From germline, CDR1 is SEHNR and CDR2 FQNEAQ (reference sequence). Trimming stripped 5 bases from V and 0 bases from J, with 10 bases between. Here the CDR3 DNA reads TGTGCCAGCAGCCGCCCAGTGGTGAACACTGAAGCTTTCTTT. This codes for CASSRPVVNTEAFF.

This clonotype was found once. This CDR3 is missing its conserved last phenylalanine or tryptophan, likely due to a read error. V is TRBV29-1 and J is TRBJ1-1, with D maybe TRBD1 (5 bases). This CDR3 comprises 13 residues. The germline gives CDR1 SQVTM, CDR2 ANQGSEA. The CDR3 DNA reads as TGCTGCGTTGAGAATGGGGCAAACACTGAAGCTTTCTCT. Translation: CCVENGANTEAFS.

A remark on this clonotype: The limits of the CDR3 on the DNA are not certain, so only TCRdb's listed CDR3 is given. V and J are TRBV5-4 and TRBJ2-2; the table assigns TRBD1, which was not confirmed against the DNA. The length of the CDR3 is 16 amino acids, counting both ends. Germline lookup yields CDR1 SGHNT and CDR2 YYREEE (reference sequence). The CDR3 is CASSWGTGANTGVLFF.

This chain joins TRBV7-9 and TRBJ2-1, with D unclear. The CDR3 is made up of 17 amino acids. Germline CDR1 is SEHNR and CDR2 is FQNEAQ (reference sequence). Between the trimmed V and J ends, which lost 5 bases and 0 bases, there was a span of 17 bases. The CDR3 DNA reads as TGTGCCAGCAGCCAAAATAGCTGGAGCAGCTCCTACAATGAGCAGTTCTTC. It yields the protein CASSQNSWSSSYNEQFF. Full variable domain (outside the CDR3, taken from reference TRBV7-9 and TRBJ2-1): DTGVSQNPRHKITKRGQNVTFRCDPISEHNRLYWYRQTLGQGPEFLTYFQNEAQLEKSRLLSDRFSAERPKGSFSTLEIQRTEQGDSAMYLCASSQNSWSSSYNEQFFGPGTRLTVL.

Concerning this clonotype: Relative to the germline gene, one junction end is altered; a read error may explain this. The V and J genes are TRBV5-3 and TRBJ2-3; D not certain. TRBV5-3 is annotated as an ORF whose role is uncertain. This CDR3 comprises 17 residues. The CDR3 protein is CARNLATEEILTDTQYF. The CDR3 nucleotides are TGTGCCAGAAACTTGGCTACCGAAGAGATTCTTACAGATACGCAGTACTTT.

V and J are TRBV11-2 and TRBJ2-3; no clear D gene. This CDR3 spans 14 amino acids. V lost 10 bases and J lost 6, with 20 bases in between. Germline CDR1 is SGHAT and CDR2 is FQNNGV. The CDR3 DNA reads TGTGCCAACGGACCGTGCAGGAGTGGGGATACGCAGTATTTT. This translates into CANGPCRSGDTQYF.

For this clonotype: This may be a read error: a much more frequent sequence differs by one nucleotide. V usage is TRBV29-1 and J usage is TRBJ2-3; the D gene is possibly TRBD2 (7 bases). This CDR3 contains 14 residues. The V gene's germline CDR1 is SQVTM and CDR2 ANQGSEA. The DNA for the CDR3 is TGCGGCTTCGAAGGAGGGGGGGGCACAGATACGCAGTATTTT. This sequence encodes CGFEGGGGTDTQYF.

Details on this clonotype: This sequence may be a read error, since a much larger clone differs from it by one base. The chain employs TRBV28 and TRBJ2-1; 14 bases agree with TRBD2. The CDR3 loop spans 16 amino acids. Germline trimming cut 4 bases from V and 6 bases from J; bases unmatched to any gene: 5. Per the germline V gene, CDR1 is MDHEN and CDR2 is SYDVKM. The CDR3 nucleotides read TGTGCCAGCAGTTCAAGACTAGCGGGAGGGTGCAATGAGCAGTTCTTC. Amino acids: CASSSRLAGGCNEQFF.

This chain links TRBV28 with TRBJ1-2; the match to TRBD1 covers 8 bases. Looked up from germline, CDR1 is MDHEN and CDR2 is SYDVKM. The trim removed 6 bases at V and 3 bases at J, leaving 12 bases unmatched. The CDR3 contains 16 residues. The CDR3 DNA follows: TGTGCCAGCAGCCTCACGGGACAGGAAAACCACTATGGCTACACCTTC. Translation gives CASSLTGQENHYGYTF.

The J gene is TRBJ1-2, the V gene TRBV4-1; 10 bases map to TRBD1. The V gene end was trimmed by 1 base and the J gene end by 6 bases; junction bases not matched to a gene: 8. The length of the CDR3 is 16 residues. CDR1 MGHRA and CDR2 YSYEKL come from the germline V gene. CDR3 amino acids: CASSQVGQGVSDGYTF. CDR3 sequence (DNA): TGCGCCAGCAGCCAAGTCGGACAGGGGGTGTCTGATGGCTACACCTTC.

The chain recombines TRBV14 with TRBJ2-5; possible D gene TRBD2, 5 bases. The CDR3 sequence is 15 residues long. Germline V gene sequence: CDR1 SGHDN, CDR2 FVKESK. V was trimmed by 4 bases and J by 4 bases, leaving 16 bases between them. The CDR3 loop reads CASSRTNSGGETQYF. CDR3 DNA: TGTGCCAGCAGCCGAACGAATAGTGGAGGAGAGACCCAGTACTTC.

This clonotype was recorded a few times. This may come from a read error, since a much larger clone is one base off. The V gene is TRBV4-1, the J gene TRBJ2-1; 7 bases are shared with TRBD2. Germline V lookup: CDR1 MGHRA, CDR2 YSYEKL. CDR3 length: 15 amino acids. As DNA, the CDR3 is TGCGCCAACAGCCAAGAGCCTAGCGGCTACAATGAGCAGTTCTTC. Its translation: CANSQEPSGYNEQFF.

Concerning this clonotype itself: Compared with germline, one end of the junction differs, possibly owing to a read error. The chain combines TRBV10-2 with TRBJ2-3; D possibly corresponds to TRBD1 (6 bases). The V gene's germline CDR1 is WSHSY and CDR2 SAAADI. CDR3 length: 17 amino acids. The CDR3 here is CASSGGETGAGTDTQYF. DNA of the CDR3: TGTGCCAGCAGTGGGGGCGAGACTGGGGCTGGCACAGATACGCAGTATTTT.